This TCR beta chain is from a study of T cell responses to AZD1222 COVID-19 vaccine. Study overall: Samples with a second dose at about 4 or about 12 weeks were pooled together. Notes on the study in general: Spike-specific TCR breadth and depth rose after two AZD1222 doses. Baseline seropositivity characterized only six AZD1222 recipients.

Produced via immunoSEQ multiplex PCR; TCRdb's table is partial and in-frame only. This sample has around 200,000 clones, with approximately 90% found just once. Turning to this clone: Its antigen is as yet unknown.

Per germline, CDR1 MNHEY and CDR2 SMNVEV (reference sequence). This CDR3 has 15 residues. The junction had 9 bases not matched to a gene; V was cut back by 5 bases and J by 5 bases. The receptor was isolated from an adult in good health. The sample was peripheral blood, taken on day 0 of AZD1222 vaccination. V is TRBV27 and J is TRBJ2-1, with 7 bases identical to TRBD1. The CDR3: CASSRLGDSDNEQFF. For the CDR3, the DNA is TGTGCCAGCAGTCGGCTCGGGGACAGCGACAATGAGCAGTTCTTC.